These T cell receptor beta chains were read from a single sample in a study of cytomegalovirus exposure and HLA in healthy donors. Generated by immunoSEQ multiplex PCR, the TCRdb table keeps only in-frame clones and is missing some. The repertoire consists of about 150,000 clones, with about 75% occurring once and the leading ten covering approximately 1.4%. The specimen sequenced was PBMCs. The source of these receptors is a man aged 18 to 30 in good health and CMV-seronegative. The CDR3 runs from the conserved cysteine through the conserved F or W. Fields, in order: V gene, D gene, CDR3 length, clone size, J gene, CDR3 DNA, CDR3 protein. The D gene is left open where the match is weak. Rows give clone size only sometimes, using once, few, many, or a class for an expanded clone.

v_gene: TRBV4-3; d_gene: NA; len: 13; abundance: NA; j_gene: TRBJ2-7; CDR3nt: TGCGCCAGCAGCCAAGCCGGGAGCTACGAGCAGTACTTC; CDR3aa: CASSQAGSYEQYF
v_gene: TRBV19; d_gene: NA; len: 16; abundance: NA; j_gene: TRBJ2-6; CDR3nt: TGTGCCAGTAGTATAGATGGAGGCTCTGGGGCCAACGTCCTGACTTTC; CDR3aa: CASSIDGGSGANVLTF
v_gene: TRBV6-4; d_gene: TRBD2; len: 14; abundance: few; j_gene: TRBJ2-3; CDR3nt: TGTGCCAGCAGTGACTCTAGCGGGAGGGATACGCAGTATTTT; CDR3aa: CASSDSSGRDTQYF
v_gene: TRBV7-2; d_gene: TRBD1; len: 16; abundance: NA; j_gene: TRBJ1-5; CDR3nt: TGTGCCAGCAGCTTCGGACAGGGCCACGACAATCAGCCCCAGCATTTT; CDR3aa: CASSFGQGHDNQPQHF
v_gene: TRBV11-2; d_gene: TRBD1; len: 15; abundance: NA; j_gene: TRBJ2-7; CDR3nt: TGTGCCAGCAGCTTAGAGACAGGGAGTACCTACGAGCAGTACTTC; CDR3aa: CASSLETGSTYEQYF
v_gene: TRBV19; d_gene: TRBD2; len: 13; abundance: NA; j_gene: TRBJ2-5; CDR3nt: TGTGCCAGTAGTATGGGACTAGCAGAGACCCAGTACTTC; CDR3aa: CASSMGLAETQYF
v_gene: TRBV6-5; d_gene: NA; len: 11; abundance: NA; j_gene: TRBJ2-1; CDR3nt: TGTGCCAGCAGTTACGGCGGGATAGAGTTCTTC; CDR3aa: CASSYGGIEFF
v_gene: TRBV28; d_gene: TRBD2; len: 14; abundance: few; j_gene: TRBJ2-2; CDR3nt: TGTGCCAGCAGGGCGGGAGAGAACACCGGGGAGCTGTTTTTT; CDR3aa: CASRAGENTGELFF
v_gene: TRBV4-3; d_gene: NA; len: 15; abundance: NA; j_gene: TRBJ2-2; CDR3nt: TGCGCCAGCAGCCATCCCGGACTATCCCCCGCGGAGCTGTTTTTT; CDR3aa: CASSHPGLSPAELFF
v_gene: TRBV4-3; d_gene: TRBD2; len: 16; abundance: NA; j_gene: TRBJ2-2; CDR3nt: TGCGCCAGCAGCCAAGAACTAGCGGGAGATACCGGGGAGCTGTTTTTT; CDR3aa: CASSQELAGDTGELFF
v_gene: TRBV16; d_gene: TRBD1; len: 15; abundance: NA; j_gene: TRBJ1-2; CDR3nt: TGTGCCAGCAGCCAATGGACAGGCGGTAACTATGGCTACACCTTC; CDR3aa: CASSQWTGGNYGYTF
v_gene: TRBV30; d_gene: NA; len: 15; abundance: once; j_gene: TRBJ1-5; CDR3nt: TGTGCCTGGGATCTTAACGGGGGGACGGGGCAGCCCCAGCATTTT; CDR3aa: CAWDLNGGTGQPQHF
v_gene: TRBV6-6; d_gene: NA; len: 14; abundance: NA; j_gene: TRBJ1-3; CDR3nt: TGTGCCAGCAGTTACTCGGAGACCCTGAACGCCATATATTTT; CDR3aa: CASSYSETLNAIYF
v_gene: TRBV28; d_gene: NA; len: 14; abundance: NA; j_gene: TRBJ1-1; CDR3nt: TGTGCCAGCAGTGGGCCGGGACTAGGGCCTGAAGCTTTCTTT; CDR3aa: CASSGPGLGPEAFF
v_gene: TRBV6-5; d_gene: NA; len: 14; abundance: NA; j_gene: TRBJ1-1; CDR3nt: TGTGCCAGCAGTTACGGGGGGGTAGGAACTGAAGCTTTCTTT; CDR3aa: CASSYGGVGTEAFF
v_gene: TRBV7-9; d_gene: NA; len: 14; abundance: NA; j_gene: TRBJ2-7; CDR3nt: TGTGCCAGCAGCTTAAACGTCGGCTCCTACGAGCAGTACTTC; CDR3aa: CASSLNVGSYEQYF
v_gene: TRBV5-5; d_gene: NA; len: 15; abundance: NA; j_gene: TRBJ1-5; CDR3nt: TGTGCCAGCAGCTTGGGACTGTTTAGCAATCAGCCCCAGCATTTT; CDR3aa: CASSLGLFSNQPQHF
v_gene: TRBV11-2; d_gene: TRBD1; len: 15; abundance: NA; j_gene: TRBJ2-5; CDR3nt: TGTGCCAGCAGCCCAACAGGGGGCGGGCGAGAGACCCAGTACTTC; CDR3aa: CASSPTGGGRETQYF
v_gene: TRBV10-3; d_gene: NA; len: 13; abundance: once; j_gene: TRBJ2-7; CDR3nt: TGTGCCATCAGTGCCCATCTAGCAGCCGAGCAGTACTTC; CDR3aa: CAISAHLAAEQYF
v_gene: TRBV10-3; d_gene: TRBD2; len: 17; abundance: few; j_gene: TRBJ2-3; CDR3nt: TGTGCCATCAGTGAGTCCCAAGGGTGGGAGGGCCCAGATACGCAGTATTTT; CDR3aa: CAISESQGWEGPDTQYF
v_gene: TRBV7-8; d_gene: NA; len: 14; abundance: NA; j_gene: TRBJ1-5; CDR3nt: TGTGCCAGCAGCTCGCCTTTAGGCAATCAGCCCCAGCATTTT; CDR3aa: CASSSPLGNQPQHF
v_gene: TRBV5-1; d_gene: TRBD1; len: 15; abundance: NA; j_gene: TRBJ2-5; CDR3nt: TGCGCCAGCAGCTTGGGGACAGGGAAACAAGAGACCCAGTACTTC; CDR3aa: CASSLGTGKQETQYF